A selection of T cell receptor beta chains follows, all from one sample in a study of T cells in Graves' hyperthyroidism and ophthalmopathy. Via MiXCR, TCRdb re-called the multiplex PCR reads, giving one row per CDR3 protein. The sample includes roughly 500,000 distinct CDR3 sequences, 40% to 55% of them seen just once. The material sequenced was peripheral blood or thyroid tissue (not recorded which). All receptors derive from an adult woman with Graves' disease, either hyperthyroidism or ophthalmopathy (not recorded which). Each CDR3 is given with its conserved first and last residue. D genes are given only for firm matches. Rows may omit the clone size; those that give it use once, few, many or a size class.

cdr3_aa: CASSAVDRGRGNQPQHF; cdr3_nt: TGTGCCAGCAGCGCTGTGGACAGGGGGCGAGGCAATCAGCCCCAGCATTTT; d_call: TRBD1; j_call: TRBJ1-5; v_call: TRBV2; clone_size: -
cdr3_aa: CASSDRGNYEQYF; cdr3_nt: TGTGCCAGCAGCGACCGGGGCAACTACGAGCAGTACTTC; d_call: -; j_call: TRBJ2-7; v_call: TRBV5-4; clone_size: few
cdr3_aa: CASSLVTMGRSPLHF; cdr3_nt: TGTGCCAGCAGCTTAGTCACTATGGGGCGTTCACCCCTCCACTTT; d_call: -; j_call: TRBJ1-6; v_call: TRBV11-2; clone_size: many
cdr3_aa: CASRGLDSFSNQPQHF; cdr3_nt: TGTGCCAGCAGGGGACTAGACAGCTTTAGCAATCAGCCCCAGCATTTT; d_call: -; j_call: TRBJ1-5; v_call: TRBV2; clone_size: -
cdr3_aa: CSAAWGQGGSPLHF; cdr3_nt: TGCAGTGCTGCCTGGGGACAGGGGGGTTCACCCCTCCACTTT; d_call: TRBD1; j_call: TRBJ1-6; v_call: TRBV20-1; clone_size: few
cdr3_aa: CASSLLPGGGGYTF; cdr3_nt: TGCGCCAGCAGCTTGTTGCCCGGAGGGGGTGGCTACACCTTC; d_call: -; j_call: TRBJ1-2; v_call: TRBV5-1; clone_size: -
cdr3_aa: CSAWNPGQRYGYTF; cdr3_nt: TGCAGCGCCTGGAACCCGGGACAGAGATATGGCTACACCTTC; d_call: TRBD1; j_call: TRBJ1-2; v_call: TRBV29-1; clone_size: many
cdr3_aa: CATSDLGRPEAFF; cdr3_nt: TGTGCCACCAGTGATTTGGGGCGACCTGAAGCTTTCTTT; d_call: -; j_call: TRBJ1-1; v_call: TRBV24-1; clone_size: -
cdr3_aa: CASTLTSGRSGELFF; cdr3_nt: TGCGCCAGCACCCTGACTAGCGGGAGGTCGGGGGAGCTGTTTTTT; d_call: TRBD2; j_call: TRBJ2-2; v_call: TRBV12-3/TRBV12-4; clone_size: -
cdr3_aa: CASSLSVRVGREQFF; cdr3_nt: TGTGCCAGCAGCTTATCAGTTAGGGTAGGACGCGAGCAGTTCTTC; d_call: -; j_call: TRBJ2-1; v_call: TRBV7-2; clone_size: -
cdr3_aa: CASSLAGQGEKLFF; cdr3_nt: TGTGCCAGCAGCTTAGCTGGTCAGGGCGAAAAACTGTTTTTT; d_call: -; j_call: TRBJ1-4; v_call: TRBV7-9; clone_size: many
cdr3_aa: CASSETWAATQETQYF; cdr3_nt: TGTGCCAGCAGTGAAACTTGGGCCGCAACCCAAGAGACCCAGTACTTC; d_call: -; j_call: TRBJ2-5; v_call: TRBV25-1; clone_size: -
cdr3_aa: CASSQTGKRHF; cdr3_nt: TGTGCCAGCAGTCAGACAGGGAAAAGGCATTTT; d_call: TRBD1; j_call: TRBJ1-5; v_call: TRBV6-2/TRBV6-3; clone_size: many
cdr3_aa: CASSQKGAGELFF; cdr3_nt: TGTGCCAGCAGCCAGAAGGGGGCCGGGGAGCTGTTTTTT; d_call: -; j_call: TRBJ2-2; v_call: TRBV5-5; clone_size: many
cdr3_aa: CSASSLQGLETQYF; cdr3_nt: TGCAGTGCTAGTAGCTTACAGGGATTAGAGACCCAGTACTTC; d_call: -; j_call: TRBJ2-5; v_call: TRBV20-1; clone_size: -
cdr3_aa: CASSQNSEETQYF; cdr3_nt: TGCGCCAGCAGCCAAAACTCAGAAGAGACCCAGTACTTC; d_call: -; j_call: TRBJ2-5; v_call: TRBV4-3; clone_size: many
cdr3_aa: CASSFADYEQYF; cdr3_nt: TGTGCCAGCAGCTTCGCTGACTACGAGCAGTACTTC; d_call: -; j_call: TRBJ2-7; v_call: TRBV5-4; clone_size: -
cdr3_aa: CASSSNGQDGSPLHF; cdr3_nt: TGTGCCAGCAGCTCGAACGGACAGGATGGATCACCCCTCCACTTT; d_call: TRBD1; j_call: TRBJ1-6; v_call: TRBV7-2; clone_size: few
cdr3_aa: CSVEVQGAFETQYF; cdr3_nt: TGCAGCGTTGAGGTTCAGGGGGCCTTTGAGACCCAGTACTTC; d_call: TRBD1; j_call: TRBJ2-5; v_call: TRBV29-1; clone_size: -
cdr3_aa: CSARDLLAGWYEQCF; cdr3_nt: TGCAGTGCTAGAGATCTCCTAGCGGGGTGGTACGAGCAGTGCTTC; d_call: TRBD2; j_call: TRBJ2-7; v_call: TRBV20-1; clone_size: -
cdr3_aa: CSARKPGVEAFF; cdr3_nt: TGCAGTGCCCGGAAGCCGGGCGTTGAAGCTTTCTTT; d_call: -; j_call: TRBJ1-1; v_call: TRBV20-1; clone_size: many
cdr3_aa: CASSQLQGRGVNTEAFF; cdr3_nt: TGCGCCAGCAGCCAACTACAGGGCCGAGGTGTGAACACTGAAGCTTTCTTT; d_call: -; j_call: TRBJ1-1; v_call: TRBV4-1; clone_size: -
cdr3_aa: CASSDRGGTEFNQPQHF; cdr3_nt: TGTGCCAGCAGCGATCGGGGGGGGACAGAGTTCAATCAGCCCCAGCATTTT; d_call: TRBD1; j_call: TRBJ1-5; v_call: TRBV7-3; clone_size: -
cdr3_aa: CASSTRQHKLHF; cdr3_nt: TGTGCCAGCAGCACGAGACAGCATAAGCTGCACTTT; d_call: -; j_call: TRBJ1-6; v_call: TRBV7-9; clone_size: few
cdr3_aa: CSVRDDRSYEQYF; cdr3_nt: TGCAGCGTTCGGGATGACAGGAGCTACGAGCAGTACTTC; d_call: -; j_call: TRBJ2-7; v_call: TRBV29-1; clone_size: -
cdr3_aa: CASSIERGQGINQPQHF; cdr3_nt: TGTGCCAGCAGCATCGAGAGGGGACAGGGTATCAATCAGCCCCAGCATTTT; d_call: TRBD1; j_call: TRBJ1-5; v_call: TRBV7-2; clone_size: -
cdr3_aa: CASSPRWSGTYGYTF; cdr3_nt: TGTGCCAGCAGCCCCCGCTGGTCAGGGACCTATGGCTACACCTTC; d_call: -; j_call: TRBJ1-2; v_call: TRBV7-2; clone_size: -
cdr3_aa: CSVEVLGNSPLHF; cdr3_nt: TGCAGCGTTGAAGTTCTGGGAAATTCACCCCTCCACTTT; d_call: -; j_call: TRBJ1-6; v_call: TRBV29-1; clone_size: -
cdr3_aa: CASSVVRGGSPDQETQYF; cdr3_nt: TGTGCCAGCAGTGTTGTGCGTGGAGGGAGTCCAGACCAAGAGACCCAGTACTTC; d_call: -; j_call: TRBJ2-5; v_call: TRBV2; clone_size: -
cdr3_aa: CASSLYTGTGDGTQYF; cdr3_nt: TGTGCTAGCAGCTTATACACCGGGACAGGGGATGGGACCCAGTACTTC; d_call: TRBD1; j_call: TRBJ2-5; v_call: TRBV7-7; clone_size: -
cdr3_aa: CASSSLGQLIYGYTF; cdr3_nt: TGTGCCAGCAGCTCCCTGGGACAGCTCATCTATGGCTACACCTTC; d_call: TRBD1; j_call: TRBJ1-2; v_call: TRBV5-6; clone_size: -
cdr3_aa: CASSLGPLGNGSGEQYF; cdr3_nt: TGTGCCAGCAGCTTAGGTCCATTGGGAAACGGGAGTGGCGAGCAGTACTTC; d_call: -; j_call: TRBJ2-7; v_call: TRBV7-8; clone_size: once
cdr3_aa: CASSSPDRVVGEKLFF; cdr3_nt: TGTGCCAGCAGCTCCCCCGACAGGGTGGTTGGTGAAAAACTGTTTTTT; d_call: TRBD1; j_call: TRBJ1-4; v_call: TRBV5-5; clone_size: many
cdr3_aa: CASSLHSRVETQYF; cdr3_nt: TGTGCCAGCAGCTTACACTCGAGGGTGGAGACCCAGTACTTC; d_call: -; j_call: TRBJ2-5; v_call: TRBV7-8; clone_size: -
cdr3_aa: CASSSVGTGAFSGNTIYF; cdr3_nt: TGTGCCAGCAGCTCCGTGGGGACAGGGGCCTTCTCTGGAAACACCATATATTTT; d_call: TRBD1; j_call: TRBJ1-3; v_call: TRBV9; clone_size: many
cdr3_aa: CASSVAPETQYF; cdr3_nt: TGTGCCAGCAGCGTAGCACCGGAGACCCAGTACTTC; d_call: -; j_call: TRBJ2-5; v_call: TRBV9; clone_size: few
cdr3_aa: CSVEDKPEAFF; cdr3_nt: TGCAGCGTTGAAGATAAGCCGGAAGCTTTCTTT; d_call: -; j_call: TRBJ1-1; v_call: TRBV29-1; clone_size: -
cdr3_aa: CASSPSGGRSVTGELFF; cdr3_nt: TGTGCCAGCAGCCCTTCGGGCGGCAGGAGCGTCACCGGGGAGCTGTTTTTT; d_call: -; j_call: TRBJ2-2; v_call: TRBV7-6; clone_size: -
cdr3_aa: CAIRPGQGTYGYTF; cdr3_nt: TGTGCCATCAGGCCGGGACAGGGAACCTATGGCTACACCTTC; d_call: TRBD1; j_call: TRBJ1-2; v_call: TRBV10-3; clone_size: -
cdr3_aa: CASSLPARFHEQYF; cdr3_nt: TGTGCCAGCAGCTTGCCAGCAAGATTTCACGAGCAGTACTTC; d_call: -; j_call: TRBJ2-7; v_call: TRBV7-9; clone_size: -
cdr3_aa: CSTPGRKNTEAFF; cdr3_nt: TGCAGCACCCCCGGACGGAAGAACACTGAAGCTTTCTTT; d_call: -; j_call: TRBJ1-1; v_call: TRBV29-1; clone_size: -